The source of this T cell receptor beta chain is a study of cytomegalovirus exposure and HLA in healthy donors. 60 Vbeta and 13 Jbeta primers were used in PCR. Clones were read by immunoSEQ multiplex PCR, and TCRdb kept only the in-frame ones, dropping some. The table has 170,000 or so clones, about four fifths seen once. The germline V and J ends were trimmed by 3 bases and 6 bases, with 8 bases remaining between them. Germline CDR1 is GTSNPN and CDR2 is SVGIG (reference sequence). CDR3 length: 11 amino acids. The receptor comes from a woman in her forties or fifties in good health and CMV-seropositive. The rearrangement joins TRBV30 to TRBJ1-1, with D hard to call. Sequencing was done on a sample of PBMCs. For the CDR3, the DNA is TGTGCCTGGAGCCTAAGCTCTGAAGCTTTCTTT. Its translation: CAWSLSSEAFF.